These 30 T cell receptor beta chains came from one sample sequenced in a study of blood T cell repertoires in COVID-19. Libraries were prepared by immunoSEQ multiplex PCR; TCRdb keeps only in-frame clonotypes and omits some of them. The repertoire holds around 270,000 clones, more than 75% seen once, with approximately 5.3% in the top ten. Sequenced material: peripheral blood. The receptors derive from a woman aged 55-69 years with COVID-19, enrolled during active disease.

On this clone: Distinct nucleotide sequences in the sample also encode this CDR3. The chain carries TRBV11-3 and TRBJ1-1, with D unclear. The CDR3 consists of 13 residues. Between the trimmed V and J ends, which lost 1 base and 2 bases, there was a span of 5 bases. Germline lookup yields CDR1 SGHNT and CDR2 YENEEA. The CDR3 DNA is TGTGCCAGCAGCTTAGGTCTTAACACTGAAGCTTTCTTT. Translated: CASSLGLNTEAFF.

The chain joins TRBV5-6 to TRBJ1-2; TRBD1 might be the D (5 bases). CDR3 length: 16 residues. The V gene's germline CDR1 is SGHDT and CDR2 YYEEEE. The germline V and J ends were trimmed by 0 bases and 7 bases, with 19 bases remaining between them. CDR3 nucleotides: TGTGCCAGCAGCTTGGTTGTGGCCGGAGGGGAGCGTGGCTACACCTTC. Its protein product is CASSLVVAGGERGYTF.

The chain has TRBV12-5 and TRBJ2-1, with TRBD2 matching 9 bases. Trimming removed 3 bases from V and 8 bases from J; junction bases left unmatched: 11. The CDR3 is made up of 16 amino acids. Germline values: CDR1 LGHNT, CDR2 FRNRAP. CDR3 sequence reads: CASGLGLTSGGDEQFF. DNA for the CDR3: TGTGCTAGTGGTTTAGGGTTGACTAGCGGAGGGGATGAGCAGTTCTTC.

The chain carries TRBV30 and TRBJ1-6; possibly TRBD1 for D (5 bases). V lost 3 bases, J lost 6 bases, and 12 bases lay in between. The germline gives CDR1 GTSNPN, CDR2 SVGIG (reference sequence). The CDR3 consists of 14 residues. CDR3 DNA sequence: TGTGCCTGGAGATCTGGGGCATCTAATTCACCCCTCCACTTT. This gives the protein CAWRSGASNSPLHF. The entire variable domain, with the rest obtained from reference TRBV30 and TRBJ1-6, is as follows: SQTIHQWPATLVQPVGSPLSLECTVEGTSNPNLYWYRQAAGRGLQLLFYSVGIGQISSEVPQNLSASRPQDRQFILSSKKLLLSDSGFYLCAWRSGASNSPLHFGNGTRLTVT.

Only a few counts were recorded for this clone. CDR3 nucleotides: TGTGCCATCAGTGAGTTGGGGACAGGGGCATCTGAAGCTTTCTTT. Amino acids: CAISELGTGASEAFF. This rearrangement joins TRBV10-3 to TRBJ1-1; 10 bases fit TRBD1. V lost 1 base, J lost 6 bases, and 5 bases stayed unmatched. The CDR3 is 15 amino acids. Germline V gives CDR1 ENHRY, CDR2 SYGVKD.

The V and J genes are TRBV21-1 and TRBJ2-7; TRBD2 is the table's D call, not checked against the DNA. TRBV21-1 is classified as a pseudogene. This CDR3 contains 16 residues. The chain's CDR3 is CASTLRRTSGWYEQYF. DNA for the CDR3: TGTGCCAGCACCCTAAGGCGGACTAGCGGGTGGTACGAGCAGTACTTC.

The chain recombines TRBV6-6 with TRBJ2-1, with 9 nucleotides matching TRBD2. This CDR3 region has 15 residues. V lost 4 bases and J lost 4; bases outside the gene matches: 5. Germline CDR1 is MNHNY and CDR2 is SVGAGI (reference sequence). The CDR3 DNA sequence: TGTGCCAGCAGTTCTCTAGCGGGGCTGTACAATGAGCAGTTCTTC. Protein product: CASSSLAGLYNEQFF.

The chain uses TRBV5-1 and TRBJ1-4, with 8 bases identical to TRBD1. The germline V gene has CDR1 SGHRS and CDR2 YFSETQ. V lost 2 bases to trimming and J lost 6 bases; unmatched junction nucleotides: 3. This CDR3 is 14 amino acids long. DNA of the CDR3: TGCGCCAGCAGCTTACAGGGGGGCCATGAAAAACTGTTTTTT. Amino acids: CASSLQGGHEKLFF.

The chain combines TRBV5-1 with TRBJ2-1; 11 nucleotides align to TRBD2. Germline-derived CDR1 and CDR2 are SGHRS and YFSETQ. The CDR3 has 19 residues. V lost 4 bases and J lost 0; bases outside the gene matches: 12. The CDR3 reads CASSRTSGSGESSYNEQFF. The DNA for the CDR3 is TGCGCCAGCAGCCGGACTAGCGGGTCCGGCGAGAGCTCCTACAATGAGCAGTTCTTC.

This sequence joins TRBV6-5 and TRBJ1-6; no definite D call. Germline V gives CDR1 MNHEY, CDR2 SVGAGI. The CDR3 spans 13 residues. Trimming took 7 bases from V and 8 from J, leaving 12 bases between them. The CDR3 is CASKRGSDSPLHF. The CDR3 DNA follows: TGTGCCAGCAAGAGAGGTAGTGATTCACCCCTCCACTTT.

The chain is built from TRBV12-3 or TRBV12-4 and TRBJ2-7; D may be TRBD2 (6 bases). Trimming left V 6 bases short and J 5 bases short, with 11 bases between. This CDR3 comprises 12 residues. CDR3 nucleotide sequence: TGTGCCAGCAGGGGGGGACGGAACGAGCAGTACTTC. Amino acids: CASRGGRNEQYF.

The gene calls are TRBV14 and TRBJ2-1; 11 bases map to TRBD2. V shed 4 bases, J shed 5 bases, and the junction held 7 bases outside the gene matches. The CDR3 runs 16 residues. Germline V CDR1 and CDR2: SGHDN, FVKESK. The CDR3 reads CASSPLGTSGNNEQFF. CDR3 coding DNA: TGTGCCAGCAGCCCTTTGGGGACTAGCGGAAACAATGAGCAGTTCTTC.

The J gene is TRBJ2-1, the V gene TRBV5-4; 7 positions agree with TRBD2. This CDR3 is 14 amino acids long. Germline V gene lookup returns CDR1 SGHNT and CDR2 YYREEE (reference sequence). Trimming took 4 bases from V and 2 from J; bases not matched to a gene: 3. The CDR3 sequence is CASSQGLAYNEQFF. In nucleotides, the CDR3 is TGTGCCAGCAGCCAAGGACTAGCCTACAATGAGCAGTTCTTC.

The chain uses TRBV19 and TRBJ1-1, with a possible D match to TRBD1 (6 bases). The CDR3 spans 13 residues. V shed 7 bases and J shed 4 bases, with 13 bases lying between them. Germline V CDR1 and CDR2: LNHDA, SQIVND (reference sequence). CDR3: CASNRVASTEAFF. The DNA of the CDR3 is TGTGCCAGTAACAGGGTGGCGAGCACTGAAGCTTTCTTT.

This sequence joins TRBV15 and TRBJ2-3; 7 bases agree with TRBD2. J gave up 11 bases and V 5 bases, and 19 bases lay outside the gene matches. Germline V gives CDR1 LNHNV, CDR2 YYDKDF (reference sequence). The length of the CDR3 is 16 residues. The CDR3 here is CATSPMGARAGVMQYF. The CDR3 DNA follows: TGTGCCACCAGCCCGATGGGTGCGAGGGCGGGAGTTATGCAGTATTTT. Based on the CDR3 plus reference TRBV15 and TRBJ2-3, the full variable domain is DAMVIQNPRYQVTQFGKPVTLSCSQTLNHNVMYWYQQKSSQAPKLLFHYYDKDFNNEADTPDNFQSRRPNTSFCFLDIRSPGLGDTAMYLCATSPMGARAGVMQYFGPGTRLTVL.

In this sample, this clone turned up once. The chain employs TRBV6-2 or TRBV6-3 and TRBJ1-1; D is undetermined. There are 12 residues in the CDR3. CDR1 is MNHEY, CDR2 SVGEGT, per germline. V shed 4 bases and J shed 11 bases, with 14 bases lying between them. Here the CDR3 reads CASSSGSLNAFF. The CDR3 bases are TGTGCCAGCAGTTCCGGTTCTTTGAACGCTTTCTTT.

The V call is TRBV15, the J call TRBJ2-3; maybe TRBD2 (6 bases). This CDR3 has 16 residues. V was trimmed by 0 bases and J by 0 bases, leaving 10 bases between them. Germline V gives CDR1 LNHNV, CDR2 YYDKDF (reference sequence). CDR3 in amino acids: CATSREGGSSTDTQYF. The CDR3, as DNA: TGTGCCACCAGCAGAGAGGGGGGTAGCAGCACAGATACGCAGTATTTT.

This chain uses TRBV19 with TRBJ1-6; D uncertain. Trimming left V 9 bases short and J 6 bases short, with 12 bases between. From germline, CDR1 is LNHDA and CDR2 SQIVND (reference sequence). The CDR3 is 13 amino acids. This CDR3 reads CASADTFNSPLHF. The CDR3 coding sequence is TGTGCCAGCGCCGACACCTTTAATTCACCCCTCCACTTT.

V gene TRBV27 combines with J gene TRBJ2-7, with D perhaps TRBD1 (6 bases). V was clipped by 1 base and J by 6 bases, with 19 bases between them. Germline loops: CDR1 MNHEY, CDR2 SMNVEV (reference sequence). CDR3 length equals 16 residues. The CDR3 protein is CASSLFGVRVGGEQYF. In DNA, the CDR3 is TGTGCCAGCAGTTTATTCGGCGTCAGGGTAGGGGGCGAGCAGTACTTC.

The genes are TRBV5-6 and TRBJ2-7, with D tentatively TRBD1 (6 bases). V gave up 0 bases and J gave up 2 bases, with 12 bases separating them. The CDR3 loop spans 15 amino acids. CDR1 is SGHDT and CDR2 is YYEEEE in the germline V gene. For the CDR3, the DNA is TGTGCCAGCAGCTTGGAAGGACAGTGGACCTACGAGCAGTACTTC. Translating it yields CASSLEGQWTYEQYF.

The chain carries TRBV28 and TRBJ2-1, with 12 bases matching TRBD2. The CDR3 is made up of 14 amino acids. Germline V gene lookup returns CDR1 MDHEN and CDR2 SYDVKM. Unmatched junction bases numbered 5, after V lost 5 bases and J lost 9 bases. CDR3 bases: TGTGCCAGCAGTCTAGCGGGAGGGCGGGTTGAGCAGTTCTTC. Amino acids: CASSLAGGRVEQFF.

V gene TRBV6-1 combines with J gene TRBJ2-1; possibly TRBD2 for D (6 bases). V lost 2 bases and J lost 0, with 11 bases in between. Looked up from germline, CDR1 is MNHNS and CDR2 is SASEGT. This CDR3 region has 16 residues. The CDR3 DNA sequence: TGTGCCAGCAGTGAATTTGCGGGAAGCTCCTACAATGAGCAGTTCTTC. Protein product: CASSEFAGSSYNEQFF.

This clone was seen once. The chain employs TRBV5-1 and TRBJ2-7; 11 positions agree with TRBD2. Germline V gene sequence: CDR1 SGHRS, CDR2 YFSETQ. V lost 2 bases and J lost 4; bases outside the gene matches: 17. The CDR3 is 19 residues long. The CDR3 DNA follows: TGCGCCAGCAGCTTATCAAGAACTAGCGGGAGTGGGGTAGGGTACGAGCAGTACTTC. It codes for CASSLSRTSGSGVGYEQYF.

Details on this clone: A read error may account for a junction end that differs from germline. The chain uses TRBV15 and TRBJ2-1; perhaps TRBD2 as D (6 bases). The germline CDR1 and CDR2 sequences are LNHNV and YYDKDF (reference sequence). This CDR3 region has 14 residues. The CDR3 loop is CATSGGSSHNEQFF. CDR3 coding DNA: TGTGCCACCTCTGGGGGGAGCTCCCACAATGAGCAGTTCTTC.

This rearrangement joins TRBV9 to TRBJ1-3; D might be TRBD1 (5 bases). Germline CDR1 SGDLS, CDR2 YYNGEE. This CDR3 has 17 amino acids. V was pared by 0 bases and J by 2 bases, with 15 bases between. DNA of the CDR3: TGTGCCAGCAGCGTAGCACCCCCCACGGGGGCTGGAAACACCATATATTTT. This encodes CASSVAPPTGAGNTIYF. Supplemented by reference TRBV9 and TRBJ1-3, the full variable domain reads DSGVTQTPKHLITATGQRVTLRCSPRSGDLSVYWYQQSLDQGLQFLIQYYNGEERAKGNILERFSAQQFPDLHSELNLSSLELGDSALYFCASSVAPPTGAGNTIYFGEGSWLTVV.

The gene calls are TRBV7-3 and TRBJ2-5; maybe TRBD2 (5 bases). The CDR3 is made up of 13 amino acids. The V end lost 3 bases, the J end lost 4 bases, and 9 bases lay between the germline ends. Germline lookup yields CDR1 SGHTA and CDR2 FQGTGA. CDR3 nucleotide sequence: TGTGCCAGCAGCTTTCTACGGGGAGAGACCCAGTACTTC. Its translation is CASSFLRGETQYF.

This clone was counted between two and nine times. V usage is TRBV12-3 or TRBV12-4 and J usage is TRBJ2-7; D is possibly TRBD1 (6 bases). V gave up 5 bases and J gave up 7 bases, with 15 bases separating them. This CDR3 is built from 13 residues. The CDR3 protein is CASSVRGSGEQYF. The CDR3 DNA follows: TGTGCCAGCAGTGTCAGGGGTTCGGGGGAGCAGTACTTC.

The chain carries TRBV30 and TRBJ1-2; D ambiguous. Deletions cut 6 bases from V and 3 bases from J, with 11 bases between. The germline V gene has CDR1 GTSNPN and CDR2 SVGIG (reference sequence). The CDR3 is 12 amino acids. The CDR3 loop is CACSAGHYGYTF. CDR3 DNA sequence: TGTGCCTGCTCGGCAGGTCACTATGGCTACACCTTC.

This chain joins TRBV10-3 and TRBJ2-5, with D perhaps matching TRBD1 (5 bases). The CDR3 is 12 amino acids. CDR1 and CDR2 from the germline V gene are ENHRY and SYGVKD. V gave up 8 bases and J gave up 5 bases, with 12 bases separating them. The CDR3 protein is CAIGAPGETQYF. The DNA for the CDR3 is TGTGCCATCGGGGCCCCTGGGGAGACCCAGTACTTC.

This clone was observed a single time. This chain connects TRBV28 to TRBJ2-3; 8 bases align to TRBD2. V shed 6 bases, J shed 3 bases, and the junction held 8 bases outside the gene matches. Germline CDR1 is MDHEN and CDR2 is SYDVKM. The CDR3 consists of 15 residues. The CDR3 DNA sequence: TGTGCCAGCAGGGGAGCGGGAGTGAGAACAGATACGCAGTATTTT. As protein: CASRGAGVRTDTQYF. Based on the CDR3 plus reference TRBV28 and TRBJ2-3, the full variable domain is DVKVTQSSRYLVKRTGEKVFLECVQDMDHENMFWYRQDPGLGLRLIYFSYDVKMKEKGDIPEGYSVSREKKERFSLILESASTNQTSMYLCASRGAGVRTDTQYFGPGTRLTVL.